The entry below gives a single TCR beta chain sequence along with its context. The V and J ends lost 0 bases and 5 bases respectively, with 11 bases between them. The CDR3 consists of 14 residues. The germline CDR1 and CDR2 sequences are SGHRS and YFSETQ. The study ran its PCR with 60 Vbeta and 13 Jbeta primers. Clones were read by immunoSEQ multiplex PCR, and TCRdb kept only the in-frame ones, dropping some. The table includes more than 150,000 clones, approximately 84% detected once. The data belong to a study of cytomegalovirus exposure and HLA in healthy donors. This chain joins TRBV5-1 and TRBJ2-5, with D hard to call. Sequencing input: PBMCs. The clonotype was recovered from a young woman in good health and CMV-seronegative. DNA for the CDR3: TGCGCCAGCAGCTTGGAGCCCTCCGAGGAGACCCAGTACTTC. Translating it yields CASSLEPSEETQYF. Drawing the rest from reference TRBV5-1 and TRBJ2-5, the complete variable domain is KAGVTQTPRYLIKTRGQQVTLSCSPISGHRSVSWYQQTPGQGLQFLFEYFSETQRNKGNFPGRFSGRQFSNSRSEMNVSTLELGDSALYLCASSLEPSEETQYFGPGTRLLVL.